This T cell receptor (beta chain) was profiled in a study of molecular identifiers for immune sequencing clone quantification. MiXCR was run by TCRdb on the PCR reads, yielding one entry per CDR3 protein. There are around 460,000 distinct CDR3 sequences in the sample; less than 30% occur only once, and under 0.8% lies in the top ten. CDR3 length equals 12 residues. Study-wide points: Clonotypes topping 20 RNA copies carried over 99% of effector molecules but under 1% of naive ones.

Details on this clonotype: Antigen: not known.

The sequence came from a human donor in good health. Some libraries in this study had Jurkat cell RNA spiked in. The sample taken for sequencing was naive CD8+ T cells from blood, with Jurkat cell RNA spiked in. Documented subset: FACS-sorted CD8+CD4-CCR7+CD45RA+ naive T cells. The chain recombines TRBV21-1 with TRBJ1-1. TRBV21-1 is a documented pseudogene. CDR3 sequence (DNA): TGTGCCAGCAGCGAAGGGATGCCTGAAGCTTTCTTT. Translation gives CASSEGMPEAFF.